This is a list of T cell receptor beta chains from one sample in a study of T cell responses to AZD1222 COVID-19 vaccine. Here immunoSEQ multiplex PCR was the method, and the copy in TCRdb shows in-frame clones only, minus some. The data hold some 130,000 clones, with approximately 90% observed a single time. This specimen consisted of peripheral blood, obtained on day 0 of AZD1222 vaccination. All receptors come from an adult in good health. CDR3s leave out the opening cysteine and the closing phenylalanine or tryptophan.

cdr3_aa	j_call	v_call
ASSLQSYGYT	TRBJ1-2	TRBV6-2/TRBV6-3
ASSLDYHPGDTQY	TRBJ2-3	TRBV7-2
ASSNRGGGETQY	TRBJ2-5	TRBV9
ASTTGSLNTEAF	TRBJ1-1	TRBV9
ASTIRDSQEQF	TRBJ2-1	TRBV5-1
SVERNEQF	TRBJ2-1	TRBV29-1
ASNLPGQSWGTQY	TRBJ2-5	TRBV21-1
ASSLFGVRNTEAF	TRBJ1-1	TRBV7-3
ASSHKRTGTNTGELF	TRBJ2-2	TRBV11-3
ASRLPGASYNEQF	TRBJ2-1	TRBV6-5
ASSQAGEGYGYT	TRBJ1-2	TRBV3-1/TRBV3-2
ASAATGLSLADTQY	TRBJ2-3	TRBV19
ATTTRYSDEKLF	TRBJ1-4	TRBV28
ASRKTDMNTEAF	TRBJ1-1	TRBV18
ASSLGTDNAEAF	TRBJ1-1	TRBV5-4
ASSRKAGGDYGYT	TRBJ1-2	TRBV27
ASRGTSGITGELF	TRBJ2-2	TRBV6-5
ASSSDRGREKLF	TRBJ1-4	TRBV3-1/TRBV3-2
ASSYLPGIFNQPQH	TRBJ1-5	TRBV6-5
ASSQADTEAF	TRBJ1-1	TRBV4-2
ASQPGPGETGELF	TRBJ2-2	TRBV3-1/TRBV3-2
ASSYAEYEQY	TRBJ2-7	TRBV6-2/TRBV6-3
ASSPRQQMNRGDTQY	TRBJ2-3	TRBV18
ASGVNRGAPGEQY	TRBJ2-7	TRBV25-1
ASGPMGVVGGYT	TRBJ1-2	TRBV27
ASRAGGNTEAF	TRBJ1-1	TRBV6-4
ASSLATSGGALAQF	TRBJ2-1	TRBV7-2
ASSPRTGVMGRETEAF	TRBJ1-1	TRBV5-1
ASSDRLADSYNEQF	TRBJ2-1	TRBV6-2/TRBV6-3
ASSTREYRGAF	TRBJ1-1	TRBV6-5
ASSPQGSGYGYT	TRBJ1-2	TRBV6-5
ASSQASGNSNQPQH	TRBJ1-5	TRBV4-2
ASSFDRLNTEAF	TRBJ1-1	TRBV5-6
AIYRDRTPLWNEAF	TRBJ1-1	TRBV4-1
ASSFSGTARIPYGYT	TRBJ1-2	TRBV27
ASGLVSQADTQY	TRBJ2-3	TRBV12-5
SAGDQGINSPLH	TRBJ1-6	TRBV20-1
AISDRGGYQETQY	TRBJ2-5	TRBV10-3
ASGVEETQY	TRBJ2-5	TRBV7-8
ASSYLVRGARADTQY	TRBJ2-3	TRBV5-4
ATTGETQPQH	TRBJ1-5	TRBV19
ASSLGRTGAF	TRBJ1-1	TRBV5-6
ASSLDRETQY	TRBJ2-5	TRBV11-3
ASSNPGQGGIQAF	TRBJ1-1	TRBV19